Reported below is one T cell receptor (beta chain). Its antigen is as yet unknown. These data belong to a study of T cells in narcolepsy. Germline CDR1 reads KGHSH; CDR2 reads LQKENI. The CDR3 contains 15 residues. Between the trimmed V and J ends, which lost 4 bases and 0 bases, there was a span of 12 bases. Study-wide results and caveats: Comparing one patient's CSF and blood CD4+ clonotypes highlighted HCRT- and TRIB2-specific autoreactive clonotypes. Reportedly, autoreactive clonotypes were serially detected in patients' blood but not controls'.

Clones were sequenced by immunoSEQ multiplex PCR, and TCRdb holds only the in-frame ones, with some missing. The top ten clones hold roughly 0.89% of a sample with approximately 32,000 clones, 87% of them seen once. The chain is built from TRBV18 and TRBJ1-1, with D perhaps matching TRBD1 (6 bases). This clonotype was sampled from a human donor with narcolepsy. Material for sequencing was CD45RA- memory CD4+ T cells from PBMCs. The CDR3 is CASSRSGVVNTEAFF. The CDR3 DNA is TGTGCCAGCTCACGGTCAGGGGTCGTGAACACTGAAGCTTTCTTT.